Presented here are 32 T cell receptor beta chains from one specimen sequenced in a study of blood T cell repertoires in COVID-19. The protocol was immunoSEQ multiplex PCR, while the TCRdb copy is restricted to in-frame clones and leaves out a portion. Seen here are approximately 220,000 clones, approximately 90% observed once, and the top ten hold around 3.2%. Sequenced input: PBMCs or T cells enriched from blood (not recorded which). The receptor source for this set is a woman aged 18 to 35 in a cohort exposed to, infected with or recovered from COVID-19 (not recorded which).

The chain employs TRBV7-9 and TRBJ1-3; D not certain. The germline V and J ends were trimmed by 1 base and 0 bases, with 7 bases remaining between them. Germline assignment: CDR1 SEHNR and CDR2 FQNEAQ (reference sequence). The length of the CDR3 is 15 residues. For the CDR3, the DNA is TGTGCCAGCAGCTTAGGGCGCGGCTCTGGAAACACCATATATTTT. Encoded protein: CASSLGRGSGNTIYF.

The chain employs TRBV11-3 and TRBJ1-1; no clear D. CDR3 length equals 16 residues. V was pared by 0 bases and J by 1 base, with 12 bases between. Germline V gene data show CDR1 as SGHNT and CDR2 as YENEEA. CDR3 region: CASSLDDWQENTEAFF. CDR3 bases: TGTGCCAGCAGCTTAGACGATTGGCAGGAGAACACTGAAGCTTTCTTT.

The chain joins TRBV7-8 to TRBJ1-1; unclear D gene. The CDR3 sequence is 15 residues long. Germline CDR1 and CDR2: SGHVS and FQNEAQ. V gave up 2 bases and J gave up 4 bases, with 14 bases separating them. The CDR3 protein is CASSLLFRVGTEAFF. The CDR3 DNA reads as TGTGCCAGCAGCTTATTATTCCGGGTGGGCACTGAAGCTTTCTTT. Full variable domain (outside the CDR3, taken from reference TRBV7-8 and TRBJ1-1): GAGVSQSPRYKVAKRGQDVALRCDPISGHVSLFWYQQALGQGPEFLTYFQNEAQLDKSGLPSDRFFAERPEGSVSTLKIQRTQQEDSAVYLCASSLLFRVGTEAFFGQGTRLTVV.

This clone was seen more than once but under ten times. The V call is TRBV7-2, the J call TRBJ1-2; the match to TRBD1 covers 7 bases. The CDR3 runs to 14 residues. V lost 5 bases and J lost 3; bases outside the gene matches: 6. CDR1 and CDR2 from the germline V gene are SGHTA and FQGNSA. CDR3 region: CASSAGQIDYGYTF. The CDR3 region has the DNA TGTGCCAGCAGCGCGGGACAGATCGACTATGGCTACACCTTC.

The rearrangement uses TRBV24-1 and TRBJ1-5; D remains unclear. The CDR3 runs to 14 residues. Germline V gives CDR1 KGHDR, CDR2 SFDVKD. Trimming removed 5 bases at V and 5 bases at J, with 12 bases between. CDR3: CATSGRERDQPQHF. The CDR3 DNA follows: TGTGCCACCAGTGGGAGGGAAAGGGATCAGCCCCAGCATTTT.

The rearrangement joins TRBV7-9 to TRBJ1-1; unclear D gene. There are 15 residues in the CDR3. The germline CDR1 and CDR2 sequences are SEHNR and FQNEAQ (reference sequence). V was trimmed by 4 bases and J by 3 bases, leaving 15 bases between them. The DNA for the CDR3 is TGTGCCAGCAGCTCACCCCCAGTGATGGACACTGAAGCTTTCTTT. It specifies CASSSPPVMDTEAFF.

This clone was found once. The genes are TRBV28 and TRBJ2-7, with 9 bases aligning to TRBD1. The CDR3 runs 14 residues. Germline trimming cut 6 bases from V and 2 bases from J; bases unmatched to any gene: 5. Germline V gene sequence: CDR1 MDHEN, CDR2 SYDVKM. The CDR3 sequence is CASRTGTGTYEQYF. As DNA, the CDR3 is TGTGCCAGCAGAACCGGGACAGGGACCTACGAGCAGTACTTC.

CDR3 in DNA: TGTGCCAGCACCGGGTTTGCGTACAGCACAGATACGCAGTATTTT. Its translation is CASTGFAYSTDTQYF. The rearrangement uses TRBV2 and TRBJ2-3; no clear D gene. CDR1 and CDR2 from the germline V gene are SNHLY and FYNNEI. Trimming removed 7 bases at V and 0 bases at J, with 14 bases between. This CDR3 is built from 15 residues. Variable domain in full (rest from reference TRBV2 and TRBJ2-3): EPEVTQTPSHQVTQMGQEVILRCVPISNHLYFYWYRQILGQKVEFLVSFYNNEISEKSEIFDDQFSVERPDGSNFTLKIRSTKLEDSAMYFCASTGFAYSTDTQYFGPGTRLTVL.

The chain combines TRBV28 with TRBJ2-2; the match to TRBD2 covers 9 bases. The CDR3 consists of 16 residues. V gave up 6 bases and J gave up 9 bases; unmatched junction bases: 14. Per germline, CDR1 MDHEN and CDR2 SYDVKM. In DNA form, the CDR3 reads TGTGCCAGCAGCACCATTCGACTAGCGGACACGTGGGAGCTGTTTTTT. This sequence encodes CASSTIRLADTWELFF.

This chain links TRBV2 with TRBJ1-5; D remains ambiguous. The CDR3 totals 13 residues. Deletions cut 0 bases from V and 10 bases from J, with 10 bases between. Germline CDR1 reads SNHLY; CDR2 reads FYNNEI. CDR3 sequence: CASSEALRGPQHF. CDR3 bases: TGTGCCAGCAGTGAAGCGCTTCGGGGTCCCCAGCATTTT.

This rearrangement joins TRBV19 to TRBJ2-3; tentatively, D is TRBD1 (6 bases). The CDR3 totals 20 residues. V shed 1 base and J shed 3 bases, with 26 bases lying between them. Germline V CDR1 and CDR2: LNHDA, SQIVND (reference sequence). The CDR3 nucleotides are TGTGCCAGTAGTATAGCCTTCGCCCTACAGGGATGGGCAAAGACAGATACGCAGTATTTT. Protein product: CASSIAFALQGWAKTDTQYF.

The chain uses TRBV3-1 (or the pseudogene TRBV3-2) and TRBJ1-4; possibly TRBD1 for D (5 bases). V gave up 0 bases and J gave up 4 bases, with 15 bases separating them. Germline V gene sequence: CDR1 LGHDT, CDR2 YNNKEL (reference sequence). The CDR3 runs 17 residues. This CDR3 reads CASSQDQGGAYNEKLFF. The CDR3 DNA is TGTGCCAGCAGCCAAGATCAGGGCGGGGCCTATAATGAAAAACTGTTTTTT.

This clone was detected only once. This chain joins TRBV3-1 (or the pseudogene TRBV3-2) and TRBJ2-3, with a tentative D call TRBD2 (6 bases). The V gene's germline CDR1 is LGHDT and CDR2 YNNKEL (reference sequence). Trimming stripped 1 base from V and 0 bases from J, with 8 bases between. The CDR3 sequence is 15 residues long. CDR3 amino acids: CASSQVSGSTDTQYF. The CDR3 DNA reads as TGTGCCAGCAGCCAAGTAAGCGGGAGCACAGATACGCAGTATTTT.

The chain is built from TRBV19 and TRBJ2-1; D unclear. The CDR3 runs 15 residues. Trimming took 1 base from V and 1 from J, leaving 8 bases between them. Germline V gene sequence: CDR1 LNHDA, CDR2 SQIVND (reference sequence). In nucleotides, the CDR3 is TGTGCCAGTAGTATAGGAGGTGGGTCCTACAATGAGCAGTTCTTC. Residues: CASSIGGGSYNEQFF. The full variable domain, its missing parts supplied by reference TRBV19 and TRBJ2-1, is DGGITQSPKYLFRKEGQNVTLSCEQNLNHDAMYWYRQDPGQGLRLIYYSQIVNDFQKGDIAEGYSVSREKKESFPLTVTSAQKNPTAFYLCASSIGGGSYNEQFFGPGTRLTVL.

This sequence joins TRBV5-1 and TRBJ1-2; no firm D call. V was cut by 3 bases and J by 3 bases, with 9 bases left in between. Germline V gives CDR1 SGHRS, CDR2 YFSETQ. The CDR3 spans 13 residues. The CDR3 sequence: CASSYREYYGYTF. CDR3 bases: TGCGCCAGCAGCTACCGAGAGTACTATGGCTACACCTTC.

The CDR3 bases are TGTGCCAGCAGCACGACAGGTGGAAACACCATATATTTT. As protein: CASSTTGGNTIYF. The chain links TRBV7-8 to TRBJ1-3; a weak D match, TRBD1 (6 bases). Looked up from germline, CDR1 is SGHVS and CDR2 is FQNEAQ. This CDR3 contains 13 residues. Trimming removed 5 bases from V and 3 bases from J, with 8 bases in between.

The chain links TRBV19 to TRBJ1-1; TRBD1 matches at 7 bases. The V and J ends lost 5 bases and 2 bases, in that order; junction bases with no gene match: 5. The CDR3 runs 14 residues. The germline gives CDR1 LNHDA, CDR2 SQIVND (reference sequence). The CDR3 reads CASSPRDRNTEAFF. The CDR3 DNA is TGTGCCAGTAGTCCTCGGGACAGAAACACTGAAGCTTTCTTT.

The V call is TRBV30, the J call TRBJ1-5; TRBD1 aligns across 10 bases. J gave up 7 bases and V 4 bases, and 10 bases lay outside the gene matches. This CDR3 spans 15 amino acids. Germline V gives CDR1 GTSNPN, CDR2 SVGIG (reference sequence). CDR3 protein: CAWIGGGTGAQPQHF. As DNA, the CDR3 is TGTGCCTGGATAGGAGGCGGGACAGGGGCCCAGCCCCAGCATTTT.

V is TRBV19 and J is TRBJ2-7; 7 bases fit TRBD1. The J segment lost 2 bases and the V segment lost 10 bases, leaving 8 bases of the junction unmatched. The CDR3 consists of 13 residues. Germline loops: CDR1 LNHDA, CDR2 SQIVND (reference sequence). In nucleotides, the CDR3 is TGTGCCACCTCTCCCGGGACAGCCTACGAGCAGTACTTC. This encodes CATSPGTAYEQYF.

This chain links TRBV5-4 with TRBJ1-3; 7 bases are a match to TRBD1. The CDR3 contains 13 residues. The V and J ends lost 4 bases and 9 bases, in that order; junction bases with no gene match: 7. Looked up from germline, CDR1 is SGHNT and CDR2 is YYREEE (reference sequence). This CDR3 reads CASSGDREGTIYF. The CDR3, as DNA: TGTGCCAGCAGCGGTGACAGGGAAGGCACCATATATTTT.

J is TRBJ2-7 and V is TRBV5-6; D gene ambiguous. The V and J ends lost 2 bases and 0 bases respectively, with 9 bases between them. Germline V gene data show CDR1 as SGHDT and CDR2 as YYEEEE. The CDR3 extends over 14 amino acids. The CDR3 here is CASSFPPVSYEQYF. In DNA form, the CDR3 reads TGTGCCAGCAGCTTTCCTCCGGTCTCCTACGAGCAGTACTTC.

The genes are TRBV10-1 and TRBJ1-5; the D is unclear. V lost 3 bases and J 4 bases, leaving 4 bases between the germline ends. Germline V CDR1 and CDR2: WNHNN, SYGVQD (reference sequence). The CDR3 is 12 residues long. CDR3 residues: CASSDQNQPQHF. The CDR3 nucleotides read TGCGCCAGCAGTGATCAGAATCAGCCCCAGCATTTT.

The chain carries TRBV6-1 and TRBJ2-7; 11 bases line up with TRBD1. The CDR3 is 15 residues long. Losses at the gene ends were 2 bases for V and 3 bases for J; bases not matched to a gene: 3. CDR1 and CDR2 (germline): MNHNS, SASEGT. The CDR3 DNA sequence: TGTGCCAGCAGTGAATGGGGGACAGGGGGCTACGAGCAGTACTTC. Protein product: CASSEWGTGGYEQYF.

This clone was picked up one time. This sequence joins TRBV5-8 and TRBJ1-3, with D unresolved. The CDR3 runs 15 residues. Trimming cost V 0 bases and J 5 bases, with 12 bases left between them. Germline V CDR1 and CDR2: SGHTS, YDEGEE. The CDR3 nucleotides are TGTGCCAGCAGCTTGGATGAGGGATCCCGAAACACCATATATTTT. This gives the protein CASSLDEGSRNTIYF. Using reference TRBV5-8 and TRBJ1-3 for the parts outside the CDR3, the full variable domain is EAGVTQSPTHLIKTRGQQATLRCSPISGHTSVYWYQQALGLGLQFLLWYDEGEERNRGNFPPRFSGRQFPNYSSELNVNALELEDSALYLCASSLDEGSRNTIYFGEGSWLTVV.

The gene calls are TRBV6-4 and TRBJ2-1; D perhaps matches TRBD2 (5 bases). V was shortened by 3 bases and J by 7 bases, with 16 bases between the two germline ends. There are 15 residues in the CDR3. Germline assignment: CDR1 MRHNA and CDR2 SNTAGT. Written as DNA, the CDR3 is TGTGCCAGCAGTGAAGTTGCGCCAACGGGGAATGAGCAGTTCTTC. It is translated as CASSEVAPTGNEQFF.

The gene calls are TRBV28 and TRBJ1-2, with TRBD1 as a possible D gene (6 bases). The CDR3 contains 14 residues. Trimming removed 3 bases from V and 6 bases from J, with 14 bases in between. Germline CDR1 and CDR2: MDHEN and SYDVKM. CDR3: CASSFGTPNDGYTF. The CDR3 region has the DNA TGTGCCAGCAGTTTCGGGACACCTAATGATGGCTACACCTTC.

This rearrangement joins TRBV19 to TRBJ1-3; 8 bases are a match to TRBD1. The CDR3 is 15 residues long. V shed 4 bases, J shed 3 bases, and the junction held 5 bases outside the gene matches. Germline CDR1 and CDR2: LNHDA and SQIVND (reference sequence). CDR3 bases: TGTGCCAGTAGTAGACAGGGGTCATTTGGAAACACCATATATTTT. Translation: CASSRQGSFGNTIYF.

The CDR3 coding sequence is TGTGCCAGCAGTGAAGCCGAAGGGGCAGGACACTATGGCTACACCTTC. Encoded protein: CASSEAEGAGHYGYTF. The V and J genes are TRBV2 and TRBJ1-2; TRBD1 might be the D (5 bases). Germline V gene lookup returns CDR1 SNHLY and CDR2 FYNNEI. V was clipped by 0 bases and J by 3 bases, with 14 bases between them. The CDR3 runs 16 residues.

The J gene is TRBJ2-2, the V gene TRBV2, with a tentative D call TRBD1 (5 bases). This CDR3 is built from 13 residues. V was trimmed by 8 bases and J by 1 base, leaving 8 bases between them. Germline lookup yields CDR1 SNHLY and CDR2 FYNNEI. Written as DNA, the CDR3 is TGTGCCAGCCGAACAGGGAACACCGGGGAGCTGTTTTTT. Residues: CASRTGNTGELFF.

V gene TRBV5-4 combines with J gene TRBJ2-5; TRBD2 is a possible D gene (6 bases). Trimming left V 4 bases short and J 5 bases short, with 18 bases between. The CDR3 runs to 15 residues. CDR1 and CDR2 from the germline V gene are SGHNT and YYREEE (reference sequence). The CDR3 is CASSPGGGQGETQYF. For the CDR3, the DNA is TGTGCCAGCAGCCCTGGGGGAGGCCAAGGGGAGACCCAGTACTTC.

The genes are TRBV20-1 and TRBJ1-2; the match to TRBD1 covers 10 bases. This CDR3 spans 14 amino acids. The trim removed 3 bases at V and 4 bases at J, leaving 5 bases unmatched. Germline CDR1 reads DFQATT; CDR2 reads SNEGSKA (reference sequence). The CDR3 coding sequence is TGCAGTGCTAGTTTAAGGACAGGGGGCTATGGCTACACCTTC. Protein sequence: CSASLRTGGYGYTF.

The rearrangement links TRBV30 to TRBJ2-3; 12 bases agree with TRBD2. The CDR3 has 16 amino acids. V dropped 1 base and J dropped 3; count of bases not matched to a gene: 5. Germline values: CDR1 GTSNPN, CDR2 SVGIG (reference sequence). The CDR3, as DNA: TGTGCCTGGAGTGGAGAGACTAGCGGGAGTACAGATACGCAGTATTTT. It translates to CAWSGETSGSTDTQYF.